Described below is a single T cell receptor (beta chain) sequence and its context. It lacks a known antigen. Base qualities are not at hand, and no much larger clone is one base apart. Library method: the immunoSEQ multiplex PCR assay. The multiplex PCR relied on a mix of 60 forward primers for TCR Vbeta segments and 13 reverse primers for TCR Jbeta segments. The CDR3 region of rearranged TCR beta genes was amplified from genomic DNA by a multiplex PCR assay. On the Illumina HiSeq System, the amplified TCR beta libraries were sequenced as 87-base-pair reads. The authors' pipeline ran thus. In a later analysis, some 80 million unique TCR beta chains were counted across the roughly 700 repertoires, and roughly 11 million of these chains were shared by at least two donors. A nearest-neighbor algorithm error-corrected the raw reads and collapsed the reads into unique sequences, merging closely related sequences to remove PCR and sequencing errors. Alignment of CDR3 sequences to IMGT reference sequences was used to assign V, D and J gene segments. For a sequence to be retained, a match of at least six nucleotides was required to both a V gene segment and a J gene segment. A rearrangement was called productive if the CDR3 had no stop codons and remained in frame with V and J, and every other rearrangement was called non-productive. Following IMGT convention, CDR3 was defined as the stretch from the second conserved V-encoded cysteine up to the conserved J-encoded phenylalanine. Sequences without an unambiguous match to a single V gene segment were excluded from the earlier analysis of about 600 of the donors. An earlier analysis of a few hundred of the donors called V segments functional above 56.7% productive rearrangements and segregating when the between-donor standard deviation exceeded 5%. To diagnose cytomegalovirus status from the catalog of TCR beta chain sequences, a statistical classification framework was built. V and J gene assignment, in a later analysis, came from comparing TCR nucleotide sequences with IMGT/GENE-DB human TR gene sequences. Using the TCRdist pipeline, a later analysis assigned CDR3 sequences along with most-parsimonious VDJ recombination scenarios. In a later analysis, each TCR beta chain was defined by its CDR3 amino acid sequence together with its V-gene family, and reads without a unique V-gene family were excluded. As a way to deal with suspected cross-contamination and a sequencing artifact, a later analysis dropped 450 to 600 nucleotide sequences that were highly shared and had low generation probability. In a later analysis, a clonal expansion index for each public chain was calculated from normalized within-repertoire ranks of inferred template counts. Generation probabilities in a later analysis came from a VDJ recombination model fitted to out-of-frame rearrangements, and those results were checked against IGoR. In a later analysis, TCR-TCR, TCR-HLA and TCR-CMV co-occurrence was scored with hypergeometric tests, and a repertoire-size bias correction was applied to TCR pairs. To estimate false discovery rates, a later analysis permuted the HLA or CMV assignments 20 times. In a later analysis, co-occurring TCRs were grouped using DBSCAN, and TCRdist sequence similarity was added for clustering within HLA-allele-positive subsets. Repertoires with fewer than 30,000 or more than 120,000 public chains were left out of co-occurrence clustering, as were about five repertoires with anomalous nucleotide sharing. The table comes from immuneACCESS by way of TCRdb, which keeps in-frame sequences with V and J called. Part of the clones is missing from these tables; in studies checked, under half for an unresolved V gene and the rest for unknown reasons. V and J calls and clone size are as listed in that table; D and trimming were resolved from the DNA. The sample table contains 95,000 to 150,000 clones; only one count was recorded for over 50% of them. The biggest ten clones account for roughly 8.6% of the sample.

The source of the sample is a study of cytomegalovirus exposure and HLA in healthy donors (dated by TCRdb to the late 2010s). Regarding the study in general: According to an earlier analysis of around 600 of the donors, some 180 million T cells yielded 117 million unique TCR beta sequences and approximately 280 Gb of sequence data. An early release that covered roughly 600 HLA-typed donors contained approximately 290 gigabases of sequencing data and roughly 84 million unique TCR sequences. The genetic ancestry cluster associated with self-reported Caucasian donors included roughly 84% of the roughly 390 genotyped donors. The aim of the study was to test whether cataloging public T cell receptors could identify signatures of past pathogen exposure. Using immunosequencing, the study profiled T cell repertoires from 500 to 800 subjects and related those repertoires to cytomegalovirus serostatus. A separate validation cohort of 90 to 150 different subjects was used in addition to the roughly 700-subject first cohort. To predict cytomegalovirus infection status, the study combined high-throughput TCR immunosequencing, statistical association of individual TCRs with disease status, and machine learning. A later analysis re-examined previously published TCR beta repertoires from more than 600 donors and added high-resolution HLA genotyping to investigate patterns of TCR occurrence. Rather than drawing on any new phenotypic data, the later analysis identified candidate immune exposures from TCR beta sequences and the way those sequences occurred across donors. An earlier analysis of around 540 of the donors applied high-throughput TCR beta sequencing to assess whether each TCR beta V gene segment acted as functional or pseudogenic. Donor age, sex, ethnicity and CMV serostatus were collected together with the repertoire data. A later genetic analysis took genome-wide SNP genotypes for 398 of the 666 donors and used that subset as a discovery cohort. All discovery cohort repertoires had been generated on a single sequencing platform. Both class I and class II loci were covered by HLA typing, at four-digit resolution. The number of donors typed differed by locus, with about 629-630 for A, B, C, DRB1 and DQB1, about 500 for DQA1, some 570 for DPA1, and around 430 for DPB1. Four or five DR-DQ haplotypes were handled as single units for association and clustering, since linkage in the cohort was strong. On average, around 230,000 unique TCR beta nucleotide sequences were sequenced per donor among roughly 430 genotyped donors of the cohort, with 15% to 20% of those sequences being non-productive.

What the research found in general, with its limitations: The presence/absence analyses assumed that sequencing depth was roughly uniform across donors, and that assumption may not be true. Some 15 rarely observed V segments, including chromosome 9 orphons, were excluded from the earlier analysis of several hundred of the donors because counts were too low. In both the original and validation cohorts, the classifier was reported to diagnose cytomegalovirus status with high specificity and sensitivity. CMV serostatus was the only immune exposure information available for the cohort. In a later analysis, several top co-occurrence clusters were reported to appear linked to parvovirus B19, influenza, CMV and Epstein-Barr virus. A few of the identified cytomegalovirus-associated TCR beta chains were confirmed in vitro to be specific for cytomegalovirus antigens. Because the 87-base-pair reads could not distinguish some IMGT-functional V segments, including TRBV6-2 and TRBV6-3, those segments were excluded. While some public TCRs were present in many individuals, most TCR sequences turned up only very rarely across donors. Linkage disequilibrium might explain the correlated functional status among segregating V segments, but an unknown experimental factor could not be excluded. The sequencing pipeline was judged likely to have produced a cluster of highly shared sequence variants as a technical artifact. A later analysis found that TCR association rates varied across HLA loci, with DRB1 alleles showing the most associated TCRs and HLA-C alleles the fewest. An earlier analysis of around 500 of the donors showed that most TCR beta V segments appeared in productive rearrangements either about 87% or about 30% of the time, which broadly matched IMGT annotations. In a later genetic analysis, a missense DCLRE1C variant was associated with V-gene and J-gene trimming of TCR beta chains, and the association was replicated in an independent cohort. Only TCR beta chains were sequenced in this cohort, and the absence of alpha or paired-chain data limited detectable features. Assigning TCR associations to individual alleles was difficult when HLA alleles, especially DR and DQ, strongly co-occurred. At a false discovery rate of 0.05, a later analysis linked under 20,000 TCR beta sequences to specific HLA alleles. The study gave a list of under 200 TCR beta chains associated with cytomegalovirus. The authors suggested that the approach could potentially be generalized to other disease states and immunological phenotypes. HLA typing was unavailable for some donors at each locus, so association tests used only the typed subset. In a later genetic analysis, fewer N-insertions in productive TCRs were reported among donors in an Asian-associated ancestry cluster than the approximately 710-donor mean. Most CMV-associated TCR beta chains appeared to be HLA-restricted in a later analysis, and the HLA associations seemed to be driven largely by CMV exposure. A further reported finding was that TCR beta sequences accurately predicted the HLA-A and HLA-B alleles for most subjects in the first cohort. A later analysis found that HLA-associated TCR beta chains were more clonally expanded and had lower generation probabilities than equally common non-associated chains.

Sequences MDHEN (CDR1) and SYDVKM (CDR2) are obtained from the germline V gene. V gives up 6 bases and J gives up 4 bases, and the segment between their germline ends measures 13 bases. Measured from the cysteine to the phenylalanine, the CDR3 is 13 residues long. Only the CDR3 part of the read is kept: 39 bases, read in frame from the first base. The cohort comprised approximately 700 healthy bone marrow donors. Cohort members were all nominally healthy when sampled, although unrecorded immune exposures were likely present. The donor tested CMV seropositive and was one of the 289 seropositive cohort members. Each donor provided a peripheral blood sample, and peripheral blood mononuclear cells were used for TCR beta sequencing. The Qiagen DNeasy Blood Extraction Kit was used to extract genomic DNA from the blood cell samples.

What was sequenced was PBMCs. The TCR originated in a woman in her thirties or forties in good health and CMV-seropositive. Recombination joined TRBV28 with TRBJ2-7, with no reliable assignment of the D segment. The CDR3 protein sequence reads: CASSPHGGYEQYF. The nucleotides read TGTGCCAGCAGCCCCCATGGCGGATACGAGCAGTACTTC.